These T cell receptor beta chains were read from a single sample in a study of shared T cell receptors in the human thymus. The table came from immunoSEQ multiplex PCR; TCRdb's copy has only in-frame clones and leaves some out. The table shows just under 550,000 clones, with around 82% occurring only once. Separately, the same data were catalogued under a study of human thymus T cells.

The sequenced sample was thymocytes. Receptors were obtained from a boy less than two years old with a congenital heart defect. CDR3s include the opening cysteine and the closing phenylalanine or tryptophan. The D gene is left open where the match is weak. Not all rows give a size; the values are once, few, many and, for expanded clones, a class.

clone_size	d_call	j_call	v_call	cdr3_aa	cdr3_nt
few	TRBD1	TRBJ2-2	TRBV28	CASSPTRRDRGLVGELFF	TGTGCCAGCAGTCCTACACGCCGGGACAGGGGGCTCGTCGGGGAGCTGTTTTTT
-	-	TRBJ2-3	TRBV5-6	CASSRGRDTQYF	TGTGCCAGCAGCCGAGGCCGTGATACGCAGTATTTT
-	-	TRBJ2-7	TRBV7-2	CASSLGVTSSYEQYF	TGTGCCAGCAGCTTAGGTGTAACGAGCTCCTACGAGCAGTACTTC
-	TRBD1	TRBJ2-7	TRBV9	CASSYSTGAYEQYF	TGTGCCAGCAGCTATTCGACAGGGGCGTACGAGCAGTACTTC
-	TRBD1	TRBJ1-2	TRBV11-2	CASSQSPGQGSYGYTF	TGTGCCAGCAGCCAATCACCGGGACAGGGCTCCTATGGCTACACCTTC
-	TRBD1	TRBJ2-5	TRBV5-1	CASSWTGPQETQYF	TGCGCCAGCAGCTGGACAGGGCCCCAAGAGACCCAGTACTTC
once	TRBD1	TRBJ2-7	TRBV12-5	CASALDRDPLEQYF	TGTGCTAGTGCCCTCGACAGGGACCCCTTGGAGCAGTACTTC
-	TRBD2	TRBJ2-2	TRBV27	CASSLGIRAPAGGTFGELFF	TGTGCCAGCAGTTTAGGTATCCGGGCCCCAGCGGGAGGAACTTTCGGGGAGCTGTTTTTT
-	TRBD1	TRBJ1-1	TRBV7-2	CASSLVGTGSGNTEAFF	TGTGCCAGCAGCTTAGTCGGGACAGGGTCGGGGAACACTGAAGCTTTCTTT
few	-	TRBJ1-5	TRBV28	CASSPADCEAQHF	TGTGCCAGCAGTCCGGCGGATTGCGAGGCCCAGCATTTT
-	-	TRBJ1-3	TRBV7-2	CASSLDPKGLASGNTIYF	TGTGCCAGCAGCTTAGACCCCAAGGGTCTAGCCTCTGGAAACACCATATATTTT
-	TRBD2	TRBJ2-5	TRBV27	CASSSLAGARKETQYF	TGTGCCAGCAGTTCCCTAGCGGGAGCCCGAAAAGAGACCCAGTACTTC
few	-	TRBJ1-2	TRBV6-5	CASSDSFYGYTF	TGTGCCAGCAGTGACAGCTTCTATGGCTACACCTTC
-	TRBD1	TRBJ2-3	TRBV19	CASLGTDTDTQYF	TGTGCCAGTCTGGGGACAGACACAGATACGCAGTATTTT
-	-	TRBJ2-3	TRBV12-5	CASGLVPVPGTQYF	TGTGCTAGTGGTTTGGTCCCGGTCCCGGGTACGCAGTATTTT
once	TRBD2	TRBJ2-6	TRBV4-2	CASSHPGTSAYGANVLTF	TGTGCCAGCAGCCATCCCGGGACTAGTGCTTATGGGGCCAACGTCCTGACTTTC
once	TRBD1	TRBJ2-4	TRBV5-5	CASSCQTGGRKGKNIQYF	TGTGCCAGCAGCTGCCAGACAGGGGGCAGAAAGGGCAAAAACATTCAGTACTTC
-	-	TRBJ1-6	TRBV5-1	CASSLGPWEKNSPLHF	TGCGCCAGCAGCTTGGGGCCTTGGGAGAAGAATTCACCCCTCCACTTT
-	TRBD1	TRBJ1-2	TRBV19	CASSGRKGANGYTF	TGTGCCAGTAGCGGTCGCAAGGGGGCGAATGGCTACACCTTC
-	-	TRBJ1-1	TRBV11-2	CASSLDRVYTEAFF	TGTGCCAGCAGCTTAGACAGGGTTTACACTGAAGCTTTCTTT
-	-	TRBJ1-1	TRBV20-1	CSAAGYTEAFF	TGCAGTGCCGCGGGGTACACTGAAGCTTTCTTT
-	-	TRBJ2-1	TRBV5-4	CASSLGKSPSSYNEQFF	TGTGCCAGCAGCTTGGGCAAGAGCCCGAGCTCCTACAATGAGCAGTTCTTC
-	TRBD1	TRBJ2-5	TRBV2	CASSEALGTEGETQYF	TGTGCCAGCAGTGAAGCGCTGGGGACAGAGGGGGAGACCCAGTACTTC
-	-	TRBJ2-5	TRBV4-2	CASSQDQQLVPETQYF	TGTGCCAGCAGCCAAGACCAACAACTAGTCCCAGAGACCCAGTACTTC
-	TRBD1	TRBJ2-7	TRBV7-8	CASSHGGTGVSYEQYF	TGTGCCAGCAGCCATGGAGGGACAGGGGTTTCCTACGAGCAGTACTTC
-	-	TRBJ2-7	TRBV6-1	CASSGRWEEQYF	TGTGCCAGCAGTGGGAGGTGGGAGGAGCAGTACTTC
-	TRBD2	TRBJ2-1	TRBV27	CASSLPGLAGGPNNEQFF	TGTGCCAGCAGTTTACCGGGACTAGCGGGAGGGCCGAACAATGAGCAGTTCTTC
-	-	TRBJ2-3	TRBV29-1	CSVEASGAQRNASTDTQYF	TGCAGCGTTGAGGCTTCAGGGGCTCAGAGAAACGCTAGCACAGATACGCAGTATTTT
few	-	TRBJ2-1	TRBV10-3	CAISEGGRVNEQFF	TGTGCCATCAGTGAGGGGGGCAGGGTCAATGAGCAGTTCTTC
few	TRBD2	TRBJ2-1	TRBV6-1	CASRAGREGRNEQFF	TGTGCCAGCAGGGCCGGACGGGAGGGGCGGAATGAGCAGTTCTTC
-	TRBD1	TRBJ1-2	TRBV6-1	CASRQGENGYTF	TGTGCCAGCAGACAGGGGGAAAATGGCTACACCTTC
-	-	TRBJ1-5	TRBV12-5	CASGSGHQPQHF	TGTGCTAGTGGTAGCGGTCATCAGCCCCAGCATTTT
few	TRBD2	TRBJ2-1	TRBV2	CARGLAGVSYNEQFF	TGTGCCAGGGGACTAGCGGGAGTTTCCTACAATGAGCAGTTCTTC
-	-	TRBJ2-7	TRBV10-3	CAISPNPSASPYEQYF	TGTGCCATCTCCCCAAACCCGAGCGCCTCTCCCTACGAGCAGTACTTC
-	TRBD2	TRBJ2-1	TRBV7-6	CASSLAAASGKFF	TGTGCCAGCAGCTTAGCGGCGGCTAGCGGCAAGTTCTTC
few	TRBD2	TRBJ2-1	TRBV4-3	CASSQDEAGGPYNEQFF	TGCGCCAGCAGCCAAGATGAGGCGGGAGGACCCTACAATGAGCAGTTCTTC
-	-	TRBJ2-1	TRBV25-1	CATRAGPNEQFF	TGTGCCACCAGGGCGGGACCCAATGAGCAGTTCTTC
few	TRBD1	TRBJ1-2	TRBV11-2	CASSWYSGRGPLWGYTF	TGTGCCAGCAGCTGGTACTCCGGCAGGGGGCCTCTCTGGGGCTACACCTTC
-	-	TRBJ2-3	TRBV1	CTSSHLLGDTQYF	TGCACCAGCAGCCACCTGCTCGGGGATACGCAGTATTTT
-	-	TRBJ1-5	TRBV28	CASSLLRVSNQPQHF	TGTGCCAGCAGTCTTCTCAGGGTTAGCAATCAGCCCCAGCATTTT
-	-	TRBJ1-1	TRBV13	CASSQPGTLRTEAFF	TGTGCCAGCAGCCAACCCGGGACTTTAAGGACTGAAGCTTTCTTT
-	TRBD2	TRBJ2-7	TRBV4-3	CASSQDLSASGRDGYEQYF	TGCGCCAGCAGCCAAGATCTATCGGCTAGCGGGAGAGATGGGTACGAGCAGTACTTC
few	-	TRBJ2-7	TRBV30	CAWSPPEAYEQYF	TGTGCCTGGAGTCCCCCAGAGGCCTACGAGCAGTACTTC
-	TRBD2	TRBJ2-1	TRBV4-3	CASSLIGSSGYNEQFF	TGCGCCAGCAGCCTCATCGGGTCTAGCGGTTACAATGAGCAGTTCTTC
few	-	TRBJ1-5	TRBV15	CATSGIRDRTARRVNQPQHF	TGTGCCACCAGCGGCATCCGGGACCGGACAGCCCGACGAGTCAATCAGCCCCAGCATTTT